Below, 27 T cell receptor beta chains from the same sample are listed, as sequenced in a study of shared T cell receptors in the human thymus. This table comes from immunoSEQ multiplex PCR, and its TCRdb copy is limited to in-frame clones, with some not included. Seen here are hundreds of thousands of clones, just under 95% observed once, and the top ten hold 0.015% to 0.02%. Sequenced material: thymocytes. Receptor source: a human donor.

The genes are TRBV10-3 and TRBJ1-2, with TRBD1 matching 7 bases. The CDR3 loop spans 15 amino acids. Germline CDR1 reads ENHRY; CDR2 reads SYGVKD. The V gene end was trimmed by 5 bases and the J gene end by 4 bases; junction bases not matched to a gene: 10. CDR3 in amino acids: CAISLMTGNPYGYTF. In DNA form, the CDR3 reads TGTGCCATCAGTCTCATGACAGGGAATCCCTATGGCTACACCTTC.

J is TRBJ2-2 and V is TRBV28, with D unresolved. Trimming removed 4 bases from V and 3 bases from J, with 9 bases in between. The CDR3 is 14 amino acids. CDR1 is MDHEN and CDR2 is SYDVKM in the germline V gene. CDR3 residues: CASSSGRYTGELFF. In nucleotides, the CDR3 is TGTGCCAGCAGTTCGGGCAGGTACACCGGGGAGCTGTTTTTT.

The chain has TRBV27 and TRBJ2-5, with D possibly matching TRBD1 (7 bases). V lost 3 bases and J lost 5, with 13 bases in between. The CDR3 spans 14 residues. CDR1 and CDR2 (germline): MNHEY, SMNVEV (reference sequence). For the CDR3, the DNA is TGTGCCAGCAGTTTCGACAGGGCGGGGGAGACCCAGTACTTC. Its translation is CASSFDRAGETQYF.

This chain uses TRBV4-3 with TRBJ2-1; 8 bases match TRBD2. Trimming at V came to 4 bases and at J to 9 bases, leaving 11 bases not matched to a gene. The length of the CDR3 is 15 residues. Per germline, CDR1 LGHNA and CDR2 YSLEER. The CDR3 DNA reads as TGCGCCAGCAGCCCAGGGACTAGAAAATCGGTTGAGCAGTTCTTC. It yields the protein CASSPGTRKSVEQFF.

This rearrangement joins TRBV6-1 to TRBJ2-5, with D hard to call. The DNA end lines up better with TRBJ2-7; the J call may be wrong. Germline V gene sequence: CDR1 MNHNS, CDR2 SASEGT. This CDR3 is built from 12 residues. For the CDR3, the DNA is TGTGCCAGCAGCCCACAAGGCGACGAGCAGTACTTC. Translated: CASSPQGDEQYF.

The chain couples TRBV18 to TRBJ2-5, with D possibly being TRBD1 or TRBD2 (6 bases each). From germline, CDR1 is KGHSH and CDR2 LQKENI. The CDR3 is 14 amino acids. Trimming removed 6 bases at V and 2 bases at J, with 13 bases between. CDR3 nucleotides: TGTGCCAGCTCGCTTACAGGGAGGCAAGAGACCCAGTACTTC. It yields the protein CASSLTGRQETQYF.

V usage is TRBV2 and J usage is TRBJ1-4, with 7 bases fitting TRBD1. From germline, CDR1 is SNHLY and CDR2 FYNNEI. The CDR3 sequence is 14 residues long. V shed 10 bases, J shed 9 bases, and the junction held 14 bases outside the gene matches. The CDR3 protein is CATGSGTATQKLFF. The CDR3 DNA reads TGTGCCACTGGCTCCGGGACAGCGACTCAAAAACTGTTTTTT. Complete variable domain (other parts from reference TRBV2 and TRBJ1-4): EPEVTQTPSHQVTQMGQEVILRCVPISNHLYFYWYRQILGQKVEFLVSFYNNEISEKSEIFDDQFSVERPDGSNFTLKIRSTKLEDSAMYFCATGSGTATQKLFFGSGTQLSVL.

This chain joins TRBV27 and TRBJ2-1; 7 positions agree with TRBD2. CDR3 length: 15 amino acids. Germline assignment: CDR1 MNHEY and CDR2 SMNVEV (reference sequence). Germline trimming cut 6 bases from V and 5 bases from J; bases unmatched to any gene: 10. This chain's CDR3 is CASRTTSSYNNEQFF. CDR3 in DNA: TGTGCCAGCAGGACGACTAGCTCGTACAACAATGAGCAGTTCTTC.

This clone was observed once. The chain employs TRBV28 and TRBJ2-3; D might be TRBD2 (5 bases). V lost 2 bases and J lost 1, with 13 bases in between. The CDR3 contains 16 residues. Germline assignment: CDR1 MDHEN and CDR2 SYDVKM. The CDR3 sequence is CASSLNRRSGTDTQYF. CDR3 nucleotide sequence: TGTGCCAGCAGTTTAAATCGGAGGAGTGGCACAGATACGCAGTATTTT.

The chain links TRBV28 to TRBJ1-4, with 7 bases fitting TRBD1. The CDR3 totals 18 residues. V gave up 1 base and J gave up 4 bases; unmatched junction bases: 12. Germline lookup yields CDR1 MDHEN and CDR2 SYDVKM. The CDR3 loop reads CASSLSDGTVVVNEKLFF. In nucleotides, the CDR3 is TGTGCCAGCAGTTTATCGGACGGGACAGTGGTAGTTAATGAAAAACTGTTTTTT.

This chain links TRBV28 with TRBJ1-3, with unresolved D. Between the trimmed V and J ends, which lost 3 bases and 0 bases, there was a span of 21 bases. This CDR3 is 19 amino acids long. Germline V gives CDR1 MDHEN, CDR2 SYDVKM. CDR3 protein: CASSFGDLVDGISGNTIYF. CDR3 nucleotides: TGTGCCAGCAGTTTCGGTGATCTTGTGGACGGTATCTCTGGAAACACCATATATTTT.

In its sample, this clone was seen once. The chain uses TRBV7-9 and TRBJ1-2, with D perhaps matching TRBD1 (5 bases). Between the trimmed V and J ends, which lost 3 bases and 4 bases, there was a span of 15 bases. CDR3 length: 15 amino acids. Germline V gene lookup returns CDR1 SEHNR and CDR2 FQNEAQ (reference sequence). CDR3 amino acids: CASSFSGIGVYGYTF. The CDR3 bases are TGTGCCAGCAGCTTTTCCGGGATAGGGGTCTATGGCTACACCTTC.

This clone was counted once. This chain uses TRBV5-4 with TRBJ2-7; the match to TRBD2 covers 7 bases. Unmatched junction bases numbered 10, after V lost 4 bases and J lost 3 bases. CDR1 SGHNT and CDR2 YYREEE come from the germline V gene (reference sequence). The CDR3 covers 15 residues. DNA for the CDR3: TGTGCCAGCAGCCCCCGGGACTACCAGAGCTACGAGCAGTACTTC. As protein: CASSPRDYQSYEQYF.

V is TRBV10-3 and J is TRBJ2-5; possibly TRBD2 for D (5 bases). The germline V gene has CDR1 ENHRY and CDR2 SYGVKD. The length of the CDR3 is 14 residues. V was cut by 3 bases and J by 5 bases, with 13 bases left in between. The CDR3 bases are TGTGCCATCAGTGATATCGCCGCGGGTGAGACCCAGTACTTC. As protein: CAISDIAAGETQYF.

The rearrangement joins TRBV5-1 to TRBJ2-1, with 11 bases lining up with TRBD2. V was clipped by 3 bases and J by 7 bases; unmatched bases: 12. Germline V gene sequence: CDR1 SGHRS, CDR2 YFSETQ. The CDR3 spans 17 residues. The CDR3 reads CASSSHVLAGAGNEQFF. For the CDR3, the DNA is TGCGCCAGCAGCTCACACGTACTAGCGGGAGCTGGTAATGAGCAGTTCTTC.

V and J are TRBV5-1 and TRBJ1-1, with 8 bases matching TRBD1. The CDR3 totals 17 residues. V was clipped by 4 bases and J by 4 bases; unmatched bases: 15. Germline V lookup: CDR1 SGHRS, CDR2 YFSETQ. The DNA of the CDR3 is TGCGCCAGCAGCGGTGACGGGGCAGGGGGCAGCCGCACTGAAGCTTTCTTT. Translating gives CASSGDGAGGSRTEAFF.

V gene TRBV2 combines with J gene TRBJ2-1; maybe TRBD2 (5 bases). CDR3 size: 18 residues. CDR1 and CDR2 from the germline V gene are SNHLY and FYNNEI. V lost 4 bases to trimming and J lost 2 bases, with 21 bases between them. The CDR3 here is CASSVVLGNTPPYNEQFF. CDR3 sequence (DNA): TGTGCCAGCAGTGTTGTTCTCGGGAACACCCCGCCCTACAATGAGCAGTTCTTC.

V usage is TRBV28 and J usage is TRBJ2-1; TRBD2 matches at 8 bases. V was clipped by 0 bases and J by 2 bases; unmatched bases: 6. The germline V gene has CDR1 MDHEN and CDR2 SYDVKM. The CDR3 is made up of 17 amino acids. The CDR3 here is CASSLCGLAGTYNEQFF. The CDR3 DNA sequence: TGTGCCAGCAGTTTATGTGGGCTAGCGGGCACCTACAATGAGCAGTTCTTC.

A single count supports this clone. The rearrangement links TRBV6-4 to TRBJ2-7, with D unclear. Germline V gene data show CDR1 as MRHNA and CDR2 as SNTAGT. The CDR3 is made up of 13 amino acids. V lost 1 base and J lost 5, with 9 bases in between. The CDR3 loop reads CASSDFPLDEQYF. DNA for the CDR3: TGTGCCAGCAGTGACTTCCCCTTGGACGAGCAGTACTTC.

J is TRBJ2-1 and V is TRBV5-1, with D possibly being TRBD2 (6 bases). CDR1 and CDR2 from the germline V gene are SGHRS and YFSETQ. Trimming removed 0 bases from V and 8 bases from J, with 21 bases in between. This CDR3 spans 17 amino acids. CDR3 bases: TGCGCCAGCAGCTTGGCCGACCCGACTAGACCCCTCCATGAGCAGTTCTTC. Translating it yields CASSLADPTRPLHEQFF.

This clone was detected only once. The chain combines TRBV4-1 with TRBJ1-1; no definite D call. Germline assignment: CDR1 MGHRA and CDR2 YSYEKL. The V gene lost 3 bases and the J gene lost 0 bases, with 20 bases spanning the gap. The CDR3 contains 18 residues. CDR3 region: CASSHGSAINRLNTEAFF. The CDR3 region has the DNA TGCGCCAGCAGCCACGGTTCAGCCATTAACCGCCTGAACACTGAAGCTTTCTTT.

The J gene is TRBJ1-2, the V gene TRBV5-4, with D perhaps matching TRBD1 (6 bases). The CDR3 length is 13 residues. CDR1 SGHNT and CDR2 YYREEE come from the germline V gene (reference sequence). Trimming took off 4 bases at V and 11 bases at J, with 18 bases between the two ends. CDR3 sequence (DNA): TGTGCCAGCAGCAAGAACAGGGTTTTGCGTTACACCTTC. It yields the protein CASSKNRVLRYTF.

This chain joins TRBV7-9 and TRBJ2-5; TRBD1 matches at 8 bases. There are 14 residues in the CDR3. Germline V gene lookup returns CDR1 SEHNR and CDR2 FQNEAQ (reference sequence). J was trimmed by 5 bases and V by 4 bases; bases with no gene match: 6. The CDR3 DNA follows: TGTGCCAGCAGCTCACAGGGGGAAAGGGAGACCCAGTACTTC. Amino acids: CASSSQGERETQYF.

In DNA, the CDR3 is TGCGCCAGCAGCTTCCTAATCGGGACAAACTATGGCTACACCTTC. It yields the protein CASSFLIGTNYGYTF. The chain links TRBV5-1 to TRBJ1-2, with TRBD1 as a possible D gene (6 bases). The CDR3 is 15 amino acids. Germline assignment: CDR1 SGHRS and CDR2 YFSETQ. Trimming stripped 2 bases from V and 2 bases from J, with 13 bases between. The whole variable domain, filled in from reference TRBV5-1 and TRBJ1-2, reads KAGVTQTPRYLIKTRGQQVTLSCSPISGHRSVSWYQQTPGQGLQFLFEYFSETQRNKGNFPGRFSGRQFSNSRSEMNVSTLELGDSALYLCASSFLIGTNYGYTFGSGTRLTVV.

As DNA, the CDR3 is TGCGCCAGCAGCCCCAGACAGGGAACCTTCTACAATGAGCAGTTCTTC. Translating it yields CASSPRQGTFYNEQFF. The gene calls are TRBV5-1 and TRBJ2-1; TRBD1 matches at 7 bases. Germline loops: CDR1 SGHRS, CDR2 YFSETQ. V gave up 4 bases and J gave up 3 bases; unmatched junction bases: 10. The CDR3 covers 16 residues. Full variable domain (missing parts from reference TRBV5-1 and TRBJ2-1): KAGVTQTPRYLIKTRGQQVTLSCSPISGHRSVSWYQQTPGQGLQFLFEYFSETQRNKGNFPGRFSGRQFSNSRSEMNVSTLELGDSALYLCASSPRQGTFYNEQFFGPGTRLTVL.

CDR3 in DNA: TGCGCCAGCAGTGACCCACCAGTGAAACTGTTTTTT. Protein sequence: CASSDPPVKLFF. The V gene is TRBV10-1, the J gene TRBJ1-4; D not resolved. The CDR3 extends over 12 amino acids. Germline CDR1 reads WNHNN; CDR2 reads SYGVQD (reference sequence). Trimming removed 3 bases at V and 11 bases at J, with 10 bases between.

This chain links TRBV29-1 with TRBJ2-5; a possible D gene is TRBD1 (5 bases). The germline V gene has CDR1 SQVTM and CDR2 ANQGSEA. Between the trimmed V and J ends, which lost 3 bases and 1 base, there was a span of 9 bases. CDR3 length: 13 amino acids. The CDR3: CSVDSGAQETQYF. The CDR3 DNA reads as TGCAGCGTTGATAGTGGGGCCCAAGAGACCCAGTACTTC.